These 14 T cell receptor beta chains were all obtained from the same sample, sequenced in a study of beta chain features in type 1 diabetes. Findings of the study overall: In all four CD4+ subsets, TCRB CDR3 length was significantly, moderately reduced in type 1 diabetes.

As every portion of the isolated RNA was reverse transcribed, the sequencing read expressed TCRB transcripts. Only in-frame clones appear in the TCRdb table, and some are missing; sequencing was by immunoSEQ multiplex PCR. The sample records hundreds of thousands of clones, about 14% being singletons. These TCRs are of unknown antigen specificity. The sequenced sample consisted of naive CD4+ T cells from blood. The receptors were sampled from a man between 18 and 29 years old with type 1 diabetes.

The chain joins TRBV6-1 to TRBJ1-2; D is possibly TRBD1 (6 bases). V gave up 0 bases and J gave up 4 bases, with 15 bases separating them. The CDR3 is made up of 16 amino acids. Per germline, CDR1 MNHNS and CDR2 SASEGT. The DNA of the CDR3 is TGTGCCAGCAGTGAAGCATCGTCGGGACACCTCTATGGCTACACCTTC. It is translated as CASSEASSGHLYGYTF.

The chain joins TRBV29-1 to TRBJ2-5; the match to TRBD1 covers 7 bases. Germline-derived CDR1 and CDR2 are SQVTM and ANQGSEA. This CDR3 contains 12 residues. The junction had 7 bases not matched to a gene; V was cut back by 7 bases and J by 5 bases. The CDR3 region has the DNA TGCAGCGGAGAGGGGGCTGGGGAGACCCAGTACTTC. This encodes CSGEGAGETQYF.

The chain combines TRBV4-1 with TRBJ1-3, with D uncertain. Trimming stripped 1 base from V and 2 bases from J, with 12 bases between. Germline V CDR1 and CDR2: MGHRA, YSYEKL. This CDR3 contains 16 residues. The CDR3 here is CASSQGVGRTGNTIYF. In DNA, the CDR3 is TGCGCCAGCAGCCAAGGAGTTGGGCGGACTGGAAACACCATATATTTT.

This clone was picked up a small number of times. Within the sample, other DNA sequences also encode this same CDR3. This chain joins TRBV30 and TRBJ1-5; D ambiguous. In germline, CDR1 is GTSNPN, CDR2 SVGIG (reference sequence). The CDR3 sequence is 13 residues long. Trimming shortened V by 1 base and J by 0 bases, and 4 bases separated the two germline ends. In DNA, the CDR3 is TGTGCCTGGAGTGCTAATAGCAATCAGCCCCAGCATTTT. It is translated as CAWSANSNQPQHF.

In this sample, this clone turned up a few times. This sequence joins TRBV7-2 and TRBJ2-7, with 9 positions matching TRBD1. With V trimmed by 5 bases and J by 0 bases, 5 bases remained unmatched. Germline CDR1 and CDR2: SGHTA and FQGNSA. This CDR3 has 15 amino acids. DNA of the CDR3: TGTGCCAGCAGCCCTGGGACAGGGATCTCCTACGAGCAGTACTTC. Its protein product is CASSPGTGISYEQYF.

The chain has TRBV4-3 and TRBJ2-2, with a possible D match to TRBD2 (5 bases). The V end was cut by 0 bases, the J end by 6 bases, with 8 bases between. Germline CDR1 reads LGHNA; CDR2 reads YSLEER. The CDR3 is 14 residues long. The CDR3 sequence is CASSQEHSAGELFF. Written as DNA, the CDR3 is TGCGCCAGCAGCCAAGAGCATAGCGCCGGGGAGCTGTTTTTT.

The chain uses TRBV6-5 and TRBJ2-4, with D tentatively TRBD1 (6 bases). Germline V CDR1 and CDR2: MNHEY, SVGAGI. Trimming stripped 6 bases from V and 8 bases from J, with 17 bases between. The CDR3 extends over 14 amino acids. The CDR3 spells CASRQGPSLDIQYF. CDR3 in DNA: TGTGCCAGCAGACAGGGACCGAGTCTAGACATTCAGTACTTC.

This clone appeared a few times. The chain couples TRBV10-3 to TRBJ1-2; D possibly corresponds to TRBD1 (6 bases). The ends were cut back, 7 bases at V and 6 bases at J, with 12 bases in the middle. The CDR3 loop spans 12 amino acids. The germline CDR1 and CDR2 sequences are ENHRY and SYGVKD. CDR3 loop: CAITRAGDGYTF. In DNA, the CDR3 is TGTGCCATCACGAGGGCAGGGGATGGCTACACCTTC.

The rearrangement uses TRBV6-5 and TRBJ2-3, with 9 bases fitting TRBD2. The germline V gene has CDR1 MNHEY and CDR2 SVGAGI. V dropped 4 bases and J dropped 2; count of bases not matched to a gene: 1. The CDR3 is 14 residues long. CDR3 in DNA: TGTGCCAGCAGTTTAGCGGGGGCCACAGATACGCAGTATTTT. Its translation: CASSLAGATDTQYF.

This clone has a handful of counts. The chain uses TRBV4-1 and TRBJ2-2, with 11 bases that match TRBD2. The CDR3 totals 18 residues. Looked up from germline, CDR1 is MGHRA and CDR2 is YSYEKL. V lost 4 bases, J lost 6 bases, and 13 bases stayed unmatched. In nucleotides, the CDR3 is TGCGCCAGCAGCCCCCGAGGGACTAGCGGCGAGACCCCCGGGGAGCTGTTTTTT. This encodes CASSPRGTSGETPGELFF.

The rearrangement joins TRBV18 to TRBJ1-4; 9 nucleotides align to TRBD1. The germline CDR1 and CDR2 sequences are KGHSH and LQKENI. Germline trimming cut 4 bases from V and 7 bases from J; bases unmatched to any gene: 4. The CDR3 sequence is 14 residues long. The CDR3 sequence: CASSRDRVGEKLFF. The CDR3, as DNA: TGTGCCAGCTCACGGGACAGGGTTGGTGAAAAACTGTTTTTT.

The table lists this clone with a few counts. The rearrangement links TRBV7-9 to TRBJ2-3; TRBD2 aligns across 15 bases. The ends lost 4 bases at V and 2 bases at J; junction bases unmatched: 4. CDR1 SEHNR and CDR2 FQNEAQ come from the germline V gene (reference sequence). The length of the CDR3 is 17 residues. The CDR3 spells CASSSGLAGGYTDTQYF. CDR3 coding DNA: TGTGCCAGCAGCTCGGGACTAGCGGGGGGATACACAGATACGCAGTATTTT.

CDR3 coding DNA: TGTGCCAGCAGCTTGGCGGGGGTCTCCTACGAGCAGTACTTC. Translation gives CASSLAGVSYEQYF. The chain has TRBV7-2 and TRBJ2-7; 7 nucleotides match TRBD2. J gave up 0 bases and V 3 bases, and 2 bases lay outside the gene matches. CDR1 and CDR2 (germline): SGHTA, FQGNSA. The CDR3 runs 14 residues.

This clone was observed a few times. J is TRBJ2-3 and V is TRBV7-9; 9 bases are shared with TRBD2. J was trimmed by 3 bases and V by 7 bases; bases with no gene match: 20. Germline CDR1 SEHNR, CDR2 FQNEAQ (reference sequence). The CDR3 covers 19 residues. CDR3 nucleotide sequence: TGTGCCAGCAATCCGAGTTTTGGCGGGAGGGCCGGGGTGACAGATACGCAGTATTTT. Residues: CASNPSFGGRAGVTDTQYF.